The rows below give T cell receptor beta chains drawn from one sample of a study of human T cells and chemical hapten exposure. TCRdb itself ran the RACE reads through MiXCR, one entry per CDR3 protein. This sample has around 130,000 distinct CDR3 sequences, with approximately 8.3% found just once. The sample was whole blood. These receptors were taken from a male donor in good health. Some clones in this sample may be carry-over from other donors' samples. The CDR3 runs from the conserved cysteine through the conserved F or W. Each record gives: clone size, D gene, V gene, J gene, CDR3 DNA, CDR3 protein. The D gene is left open where the match is weak. Expanded clones are given a class, and other clones once, few, many or no size at all.

abundance: many; d_gene: -; v_gene: TRBV5-1; j_gene: TRBJ1-2; CDR3nt: TGCGCCAGCAGCTTGGCCCTAGGGGCGGAGTATGGCTACACCTTC; CDR3aa: CASSLALGAEYGYTF
abundance: many; d_gene: -; v_gene: TRBV10-3; j_gene: TRBJ2-5; CDR3nt: TGTGCCATCAGTGAAGGTCGGGCGGAGACCCAGTACTTC; CDR3aa: CAISEGRAETQYF
abundance: few; d_gene: -; v_gene: TRBV29-1; j_gene: TRBJ2-5; CDR3nt: TGCAGCGTTCGACAGCAAGAGACCCAGTACTTC; CDR3aa: CSVRQQETQYF
abundance: few; d_gene: TRBD1; v_gene: TRBV11-2; j_gene: TRBJ2-3; CDR3nt: TGTGCCAGCAGCTCCTTCAGGACAGGGGGTTTCACAGATACGCAGTATTTT; CDR3aa: CASSSFRTGGFTDTQYF
abundance: -; d_gene: TRBD1; v_gene: TRBV15; j_gene: TRBJ1-5; CDR3nt: TGTGCCACCAGAGAAGAGCCCAGCAGGGGGCGGAGGGGCAATCAGCCCCAGCATTTT; CDR3aa: CATREEPSRGRRGNQPQHF
abundance: few; d_gene: -; v_gene: TRBV6-1; j_gene: TRBJ2-3; CDR3nt: TGTGCCGAGTCCGGGACTTCCACAGATACGCAGTATTTT; CDR3aa: CAESGTSTDTQYF
abundance: -; d_gene: TRBD2; v_gene: TRBV19; j_gene: TRBJ2-1; CDR3nt: TGTGCCAGTAGTACAGAATCTCAGCGACTAGCGGGAGTCTACAATGAGCAGTTCTTC; CDR3aa: CASSTESQRLAGVYNEQFF
abundance: many; d_gene: TRBD1; v_gene: TRBV27; j_gene: TRBJ1-6; CDR3nt: TGTGCCAGCAGTTCCTTACCGGGACAGGGCCGGAATAATTCACCCCTCCACTTT; CDR3aa: CASSSLPGQGRNNSPLHF
abundance: many; d_gene: -; v_gene: TRBV7-2; j_gene: TRBJ2-2; CDR3nt: TGTGCCAGCAGCTTACTTCTGGGGGCTGCAGCGAACACCGGGGAGCTGTTTTTT; CDR3aa: CASSLLLGAAANTGELFF
abundance: -; d_gene: -; v_gene: TRBV29-1; j_gene: TRBJ1-5; CDR3nt: TGCAGCGTTGGTTGGTCGGGTCAGCCCCAGCATTTT; CDR3aa: CSVGWSGQPQHF
abundance: many; d_gene: -; v_gene: TRBV27; j_gene: TRBJ1-1; CDR3nt: TGTGCCAGCAGACGAGGTGGCACTGAAGCTTTCTTT; CDR3aa: CASRRGGTEAFF
abundance: -; d_gene: -; v_gene: TRBV3-1; j_gene: TRBJ1-5; CDR3nt: TGTGCCAGCAGCCTCCGCCTAGGCCAGCCCCAGCATTTT; CDR3aa: CASSLRLGQPQHF
abundance: many; d_gene: TRBD1; v_gene: TRBV7-2; j_gene: TRBJ1-2; CDR3nt: TGTGCCAGCAGCTCGCGGACAGGGGATGGCTACACCTTC; CDR3aa: CASSSRTGDGYTF
abundance: -; d_gene: TRBD2; v_gene: TRBV7-3; j_gene: TRBJ2-5; CDR3nt: TGTGCCAGCAGCCGGACTAGCGGACCCGGGGAGACCCAGTACTTC; CDR3aa: CASSRTSGPGETQYF
abundance: few; d_gene: TRBD2; v_gene: TRBV7-2; j_gene: TRBJ2-7; CDR3nt: TGTGCCAGCAGCCTCGGAGCGGGAAAGACGTACGAGCAGTACTTC; CDR3aa: CASSLGAGKTYEQYF
abundance: few; d_gene: -; v_gene: TRBV20-1; j_gene: TRBJ1-1; CDR3nt: TGCAGTGCTAGATTACAGGGCACTGAAGCTTTCTTT; CDR3aa: CSARLQGTEAFF
abundance: -; d_gene: TRBD1; v_gene: TRBV29-1; j_gene: TRBJ2-2; CDR3nt: TGCAGCGTCGGGACAGGGGGCATGGGGGAGCTGTTTTTT; CDR3aa: CSVGTGGMGELFF
abundance: few; d_gene: -; v_gene: TRBV27; j_gene: TRBJ1-6; CDR3nt: TGTGCCAGCAGCTCCCGGGGACCTTTTAATTCACCCCTCCACTTT; CDR3aa: CASSSRGPFNSPLHF
abundance: many; d_gene: TRBD2; v_gene: TRBV10-2; j_gene: TRBJ2-7; CDR3nt: TGCGCCAGCAGTGAGACTAGCGGGAGCAACTCCTACGAGCAGTACTTC; CDR3aa: CASSETSGSNSYEQYF
abundance: many; d_gene: -; v_gene: TRBV9; j_gene: TRBJ2-3; CDR3nt: TGTGCCAGCAGCTCAAGGGAGGACTATCGGGGAGATACGCAGTATTTT; CDR3aa: CASSSREDYRGDTQYF
abundance: -; d_gene: TRBD1; v_gene: TRBV12-3/TRBV12-4; j_gene: TRBJ2-7; CDR3nt: TGTGCCAGCACCCAGGGACAGGGGAGCTCCTACGAGCAGTACTTC; CDR3aa: CASTQGQGSSYEQYF
abundance: many; d_gene: TRBD1; v_gene: TRBV3-1; j_gene: TRBJ2-1; CDR3nt: TGTGCCAGCAGGGACAGGGGACTGGGCAATGAGCAGTTCTTC; CDR3aa: CASRDRGLGNEQFF
abundance: -; d_gene: -; v_gene: TRBV18; j_gene: TRBJ2-7; CDR3nt: TGTGCCAGCTCACCCCTCGGGCCTGGTCTAGACCTTTTCTACGAGCAGTACTTC; CDR3aa: CASSPLGPGLDLFYEQYF
abundance: -; d_gene: TRBD2; v_gene: TRBV5-1; j_gene: TRBJ2-1; CDR3nt: TGCGCCAGCAGCTTGGCAATAGCGGGAGGAACCTACAATGAGCAGTTCTTC; CDR3aa: CASSLAIAGGTYNEQFF
abundance: -; d_gene: TRBD1; v_gene: TRBV27; j_gene: TRBJ2-5; CDR3nt: TGTGCCAGCAGTTCCTACAACCTACAGGGGGCAACAGAGACCCAGTACTTC; CDR3aa: CASSSYNLQGATETQYF
abundance: -; d_gene: TRBD1; v_gene: TRBV9; j_gene: TRBJ1-5; CDR3nt: TGTGCCACCAGCGCGGGACAGAATCAGCCCCAGCATTTT; CDR3aa: CATSAGQNQPQHF
abundance: -; d_gene: -; v_gene: TRBV11-3; j_gene: TRBJ2-1; CDR3nt: TGTGCCAGCAGCTTAGGAGGGATGGGCGGCAATGAGCAGTTCTTC; CDR3aa: CASSLGGMGGNEQFF
abundance: -; d_gene: -; v_gene: TRBV19; j_gene: TRBJ1-5; CDR3nt: TGTGCCAGTAGTGTACAGGGTTGGGATCAGCCCCAGCATTTT; CDR3aa: CASSVQGWDQPQHF
abundance: many; d_gene: -; v_gene: TRBV3-1; j_gene: TRBJ2-7; CDR3nt: TGTGCCAGCAGCCCACCTCCCGCTAGGTTGCCCTACGAGCAGTACTTC; CDR3aa: CASSPPPARLPYEQYF
abundance: -; d_gene: -; v_gene: TRBV29-1; j_gene: TRBJ2-3; CDR3nt: TGCAGCGTCGTAGGGGAAGATACGCAGTATTTT; CDR3aa: CSVVGEDTQYF
abundance: -; d_gene: -; v_gene: TRBV4-1; j_gene: TRBJ2-7; CDR3nt: TGCGCCAGCAGCCAATACGACACGGGTTCGGGGGAGCAGTACTTC; CDR3aa: CASSQYDTGSGEQYF
abundance: -; d_gene: -; v_gene: TRBV4-3; j_gene: TRBJ1-6; CDR3nt: TGCGCCAGCAGCCCTCAAGCAGGGGCTCCGGATTCACCCCTCCACTTT; CDR3aa: CASSPQAGAPDSPLHF
abundance: few; d_gene: TRBD2; v_gene: TRBV12-3/TRBV12-4; j_gene: TRBJ2-5; CDR3nt: TGTGCCAGCAGCCCGACTAGCGGGAGGGTCCGAGAGACCCAGTACTTC; CDR3aa: CASSPTSGRVRETQYF